A selection of T cell receptor beta chains follows, all from one sample in a study of T cell responses to AZD1222 COVID-19 vaccine. TCRdb's table, derived via immunoSEQ multiplex PCR, lists solely in-frame clones and lacks some. The repertoire holds 72,000 or so clones, around 90% seen once, with 4.2% in the top ten. The sample consisted of peripheral blood, taken on day 0 of AZD1222 vaccination. The receptors shown here come from an adult in good health. The CDR3 runs from the conserved cysteine through the conserved F or W. D genes are given only for firm matches. Not every row has a clone size; where given, it reads once, few, many or a size class.

V gene: TRBV9
J gene: TRBJ2-1
D gene: NA
clone size: NA
CDR3 length: 13
CDR3 DNA: TGTGCCAGCAGCGTAGGTCAGGGTTATGAGCAGTTCTTC
CDR3 protein: CASSVGQGYEQFF

V gene: TRBV5-4
J gene: TRBJ1-6
D gene: TRBD1
clone size: NA
CDR3 length: 14
CDR3 DNA: TGTGCCAGCAGCCCTGGACAGGGGGCTTCACCCCTCCACTTT
CDR3 protein: CASSPGQGASPLHF

V gene: TRBV30
J gene: TRBJ1-2
D gene: NA
clone size: NA
CDR3 length: 14
CDR3 DNA: TGTGCCTGGAGTCCCCGGTGGGGGAACTATGGCTACACCTTC
CDR3 protein: CAWSPRWGNYGYTF

V gene: TRBV30
J gene: TRBJ2-1
D gene: TRBD1
clone size: once
CDR3 length: 15
CDR3 DNA: TGTGCCTGGAGTGTACGCACAGGGGGAGAATATGGGCAGTTCTTC
CDR3 protein: CAWSVRTGGEYGQFF

V gene: TRBV9
J gene: TRBJ1-6
D gene: NA
clone size: NA
CDR3 length: 12
CDR3 DNA: TGTGCCAGCAGCCTTAATAATTCACCCCTCCACTTT
CDR3 protein: CASSLNNSPLHF

V gene: TRBV24-1
J gene: TRBJ2-3
D gene: TRBD2
clone size: NA
CDR3 length: 15
CDR3 DNA: TGTGCCACCAGTGACGGACTAGCGGTTGCAGATACGCAGTATTTT
CDR3 protein: CATSDGLAVADTQYF

V gene: TRBV9
J gene: TRBJ1-3
D gene: NA
clone size: NA
CDR3 length: 16
CDR3 DNA: TGTGCCAGCAGCGTAGTACCTAATCCCGGTGGAAACACCATATATTTT
CDR3 protein: CASSVVPNPGGNTIYF

V gene: TRBV29-1
J gene: TRBJ1-2
D gene: NA
clone size: NA
CDR3 length: 13
CDR3 DNA: TGCAGCGTACTCTACTCTCCTACCTATGGCTACACCTTC
CDR3 protein: CSVLYSPTYGYTF

V gene: TRBV4-3
J gene: TRBJ1-4
D gene: NA
clone size: NA
CDR3 length: 15
CDR3 DNA: TGCGCCAGCAGCCAAGTCGTGCACAGTAATGAAAAACTGTTTTTT
CDR3 protein: CASSQVVHSNEKLFF

V gene: TRBV11-3
J gene: TRBJ2-3
D gene: NA
clone size: NA
CDR3 length: 16
CDR3 DNA: TGTGCCAGCAGCTTAGTGGTCGGGACGGGTGAAGATACGCAGTATTTT
CDR3 protein: CASSLVVGTGEDTQYF

V gene: TRBV30
J gene: TRBJ2-5
D gene: TRBD1
clone size: few
CDR3 length: 16
CDR3 DNA: TGTGCCTGGAGTGTACCGATTCCAGGGGGTCAAGAGACCCAGTACTTC
CDR3 protein: CAWSVPIPGGQETQYF

V gene: TRBV4-3
J gene: TRBJ1-1
D gene: NA
clone size: NA
CDR3 length: 16
CDR3 DNA: TGCGCCAGCAGCCAAGATCTGGGGACCCAGGACACTGAAGCTTTCTTT
CDR3 protein: CASSQDLGTQDTEAFF

V gene: TRBV7-3
J gene: TRBJ2-3
D gene: NA
clone size: NA
CDR3 length: 14
CDR3 DNA: TGTGCCAGCAGCCCCGGGACTCAAACAGATACGCAGTATTTT
CDR3 protein: CASSPGTQTDTQYF

V gene: TRBV27
J gene: TRBJ1-2
D gene: NA
clone size: NA
CDR3 length: 14
CDR3 DNA: TGTGCCAGCAGTGTCGACGGTTTTAACTATGGCTACACCTTC
CDR3 protein: CASSVDGFNYGYTF

V gene: TRBV9
J gene: TRBJ2-2
D gene: TRBD2
clone size: NA
CDR3 length: 16
CDR3 DNA: TGTGCCAGCAGCGTTAGCGGGGGGCAGAACACCGGGGAGCTGTTTTTT
CDR3 protein: CASSVSGGQNTGELFF

V gene: TRBV5-1
J gene: TRBJ1-1
D gene: TRBD1
clone size: NA
CDR3 length: 16
CDR3 DNA: TGCGCCAGCAGCCCTGGGACAGGCTTTCCGAACACTGAAGCTTTCTTT
CDR3 protein: CASSPGTGFPNTEAFF

V gene: TRBV7-7
J gene: TRBJ2-7
D gene: TRBD2
clone size: few
CDR3 length: 15
CDR3 DNA: TGTGCCAGCAGCCTCCAGAGCGGGAGTGGGTACGAGCAGTACTTC
CDR3 protein: CASSLQSGSGYEQYF

V gene: TRBV3-1/TRBV3-2
J gene: TRBJ1-4
D gene: NA
clone size: once
CDR3 length: 15
CDR3 DNA: TGTGCCAGCAGCTATGACTTTCGTGGGCAGGAAAAACTGTTTTTT
CDR3 protein: CASSYDFRGQEKLFF

V gene: TRBV29-1
J gene: TRBJ1-1
D gene: NA
clone size: NA
CDR3 length: 11
CDR3 DNA: TGCAGCGTTGGAGAAGACACTGAAGCTTTCTTT
CDR3 protein: CSVGEDTEAFF

V gene: TRBV19
J gene: TRBJ1-1
D gene: NA
clone size: NA
CDR3 length: 12
CDR3 DNA: TGTGCCAGTAGTCTGGACATTAACCAAGCTTTCTTT
CDR3 protein: CASSLDINQAFF